Sequencing of this T cell receptor beta chain was carried out in a study of blood T cell repertoires in COVID-19. Study as a whole: Whether acute or convalescent, the COVID-19 samples came from the United States, Italy and Spain. T cells, B-cell-depleted T cells, or PBMCs supplied cDNA or gDNA.

V lost 2 bases and J 5 bases, leaving 10 bases between the germline ends. The CDR3 extends over 12 amino acids. Per the germline V gene, CDR1 is GTSNPN and CDR2 is SVGIG (reference sequence). As processed by the authors: Amplification with reference gene primers provided the estimates of nucleated cell counts. Clones were read by immunoSEQ multiplex PCR, and TCRdb kept only the in-frame ones, dropping some. V and J calls and clone size come straight from that table; D and trimming were deduced from the DNA. The table records 200,000 to 300,000 clones, more than 75% of them present only once. The TCR comes from a woman between 55 and 75 years old with active or convalescent COVID-19. This chain connects TRBV30 to TRBJ2-7; D uncertain. Sequencing was performed on peripheral blood. CDR3 sequence reads: CAWSPSSHEQYF. CDR3 in DNA: TGTGCCTGGAGTCCGTCCAGTCACGAGCAGTACTTC.